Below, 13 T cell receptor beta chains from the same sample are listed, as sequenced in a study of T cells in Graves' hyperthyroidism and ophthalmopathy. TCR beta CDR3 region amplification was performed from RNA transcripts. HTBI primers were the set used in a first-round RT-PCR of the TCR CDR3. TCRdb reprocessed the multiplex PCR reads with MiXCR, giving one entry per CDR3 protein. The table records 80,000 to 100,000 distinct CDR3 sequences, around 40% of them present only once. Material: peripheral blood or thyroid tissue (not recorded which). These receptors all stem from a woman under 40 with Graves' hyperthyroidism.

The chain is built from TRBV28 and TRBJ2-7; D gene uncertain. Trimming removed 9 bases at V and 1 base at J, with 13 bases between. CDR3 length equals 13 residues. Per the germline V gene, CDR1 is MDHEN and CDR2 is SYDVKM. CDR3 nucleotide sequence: TGTGCCAGTCTTCTCAGTGGGTCCTACGAGCAGTACTTC. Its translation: CASLLSGSYEQYF.

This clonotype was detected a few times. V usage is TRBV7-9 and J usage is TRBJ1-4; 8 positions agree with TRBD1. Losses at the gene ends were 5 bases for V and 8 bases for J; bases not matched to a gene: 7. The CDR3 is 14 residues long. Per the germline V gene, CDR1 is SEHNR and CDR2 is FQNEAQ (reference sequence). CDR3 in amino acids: CASSPGQGGEKLFF. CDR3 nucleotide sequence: TGTGCCAGCAGCCCCGGACAGGGAGGGGAAAAACTGTTTTTT. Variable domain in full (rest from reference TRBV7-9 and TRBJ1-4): DTGVSQNPRHKITKRGQNVTFRCDPISEHNRLYWYRQTLGQGPEFLTYFQNEAQLEKSRLLSDRFSAERPKGSFSTLEIQRTEQGDSAMYLCASSPGQGGEKLFFGSGTQLSVL.

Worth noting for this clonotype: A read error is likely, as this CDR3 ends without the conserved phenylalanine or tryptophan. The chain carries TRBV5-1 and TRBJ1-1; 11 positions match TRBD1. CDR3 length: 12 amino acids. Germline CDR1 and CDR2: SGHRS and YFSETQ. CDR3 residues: CASSLDRGPAFS. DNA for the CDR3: TGCGCTAGCAGCTTGGACAGGGGGCCAGCTTTCTCT.

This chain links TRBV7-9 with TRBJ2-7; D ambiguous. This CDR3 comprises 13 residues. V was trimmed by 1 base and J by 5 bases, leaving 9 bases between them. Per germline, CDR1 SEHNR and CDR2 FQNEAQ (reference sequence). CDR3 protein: CASSLGRTNEQYF. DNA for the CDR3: TGTGCCAGCAGCTTAGGGCGGACGAACGAGCAGTACTTC.

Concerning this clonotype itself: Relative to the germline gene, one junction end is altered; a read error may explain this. The CDR3, as DNA: TGCGCCACCAGCAGAGAGGAGAACACAGGGTACGAGCAGTACTTC. Protein sequence: CATSREENTGYEQYF. The J gene is TRBJ2-7, the V gene TRBV15, with D maybe TRBD1 (6 bases). Germline lookup yields CDR1 LNHNV and CDR2 YYDKDF (reference sequence). The CDR3 loop spans 15 amino acids.

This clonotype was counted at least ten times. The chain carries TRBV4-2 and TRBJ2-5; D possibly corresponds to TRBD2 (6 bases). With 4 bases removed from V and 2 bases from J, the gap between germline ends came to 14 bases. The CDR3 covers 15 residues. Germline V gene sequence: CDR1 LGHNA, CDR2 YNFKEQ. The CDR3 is CASSRALATQETQYF. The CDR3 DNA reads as TGTGCCAGCAGCCGGGCGCTAGCGACACAAGAGACCCAGTACTTC.

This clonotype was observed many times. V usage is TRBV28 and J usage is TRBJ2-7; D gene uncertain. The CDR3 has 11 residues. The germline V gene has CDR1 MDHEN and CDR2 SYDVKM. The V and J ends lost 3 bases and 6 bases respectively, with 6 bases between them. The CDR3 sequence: CASSFWGEQYF. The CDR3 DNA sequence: TGTGCCAGCAGTTTTTGGGGCGAGCAGTACTTC.

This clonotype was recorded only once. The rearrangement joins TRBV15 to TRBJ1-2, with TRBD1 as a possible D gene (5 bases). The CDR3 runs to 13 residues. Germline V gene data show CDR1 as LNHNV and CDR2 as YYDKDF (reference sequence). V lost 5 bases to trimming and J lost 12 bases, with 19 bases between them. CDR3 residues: CATSAFGGSGNTF. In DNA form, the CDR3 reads TGTGCCACCAGCGCGTTCGGGGGGTCTGGAAACACCTTC.

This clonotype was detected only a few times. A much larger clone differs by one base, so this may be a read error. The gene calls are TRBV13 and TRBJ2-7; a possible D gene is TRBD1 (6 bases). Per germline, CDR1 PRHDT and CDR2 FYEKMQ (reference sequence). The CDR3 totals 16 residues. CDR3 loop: CASSQRWTAISYERYF. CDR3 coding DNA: TGTGCCAGCAGCCAGAGATGGACAGCAATATCCTACGAGCGGTACTTC.

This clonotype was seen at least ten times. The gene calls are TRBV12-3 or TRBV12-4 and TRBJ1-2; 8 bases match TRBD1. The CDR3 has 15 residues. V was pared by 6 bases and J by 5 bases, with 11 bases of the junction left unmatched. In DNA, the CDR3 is TGTGCCAGCAGCCCGGACTCCCAGGGGGCATATGGCTACACCTTC. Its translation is CASSPDSQGAYGYTF.

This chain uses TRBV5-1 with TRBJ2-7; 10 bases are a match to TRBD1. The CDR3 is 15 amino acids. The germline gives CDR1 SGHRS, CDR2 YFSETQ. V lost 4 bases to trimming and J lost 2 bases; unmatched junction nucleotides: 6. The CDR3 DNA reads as TGCGCCAGCAGCGCCGGGACAGGGGTTCCCTACGAGCAGTACTTC. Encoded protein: CASSAGTGVPYEQYF. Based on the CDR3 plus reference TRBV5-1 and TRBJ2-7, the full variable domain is KAGVTQTPRYLIKTRGQQVTLSCSPISGHRSVSWYQQTPGQGLQFLFEYFSETQRNKGNFPGRFSGRQFSNSRSEMNVSTLELGDSALYLCASSAGTGVPYEQYFGPGTRLTVT.

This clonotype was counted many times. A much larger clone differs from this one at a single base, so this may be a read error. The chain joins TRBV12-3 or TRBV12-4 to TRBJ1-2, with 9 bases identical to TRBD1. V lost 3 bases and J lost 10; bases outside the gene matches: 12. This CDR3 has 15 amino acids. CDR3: CASSFGTGPTDDYTF. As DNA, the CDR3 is TGTGCCAGCAGTTTTGGGACAGGGCCGACGGATGACTACACCTTC.

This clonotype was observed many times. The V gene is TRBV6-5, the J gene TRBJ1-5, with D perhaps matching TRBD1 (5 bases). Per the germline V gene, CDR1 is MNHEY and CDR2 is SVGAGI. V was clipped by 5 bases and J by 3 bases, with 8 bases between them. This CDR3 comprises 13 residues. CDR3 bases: TGTGCCAGCAGTGAGACAGTCAATCAGCCCCAGCATTTT. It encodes CASSETVNQPQHF.